The sequence of this TCR beta chain was determined in a study of metastatic and nonmetastatic thyroid tumors. At the level of the study: Across blood and tumor or nodule tissue, repertoires from malignant and benign thyroid patients were compared with one another. Study-level results: As reported, TCR beta diversity in blood and tumor was significantly higher in malignant thyroid tumors than in benign nodules.

Thyroid surgery was performed in patients who had received no treatment beforehand. The J segment lost 1 base and the V segment lost 4 bases, leaving 2 bases of the junction unmatched. The CDR3 sequence is 14 residues long. Germline assignment: CDR1 MNHEY and CDR2 SVGEGT. In regard to this clone: Its antigen is not identified.

Authors' data handling: A classifier of distant metastasis in papillary thyroid cancer was built from CDR3 differences (across clinicopathological groups). Through MiXCR, TCRdb re-clonotyped the PCR reads. TCRdb's processing, not the authors', yielded these V and J calls. This table has roughly 13,000 clones, roughly 29% appearing once. The chain recombines TRBV6-2 or TRBV6-3 with TRBJ2-7, with 9 bases aligning to TRBD2. This clonotype was obtained from a female donor with papillary thyroid cancer or a benign thyroid nodule (not recorded which). Some clones in this sample may be carry-over from other donors' samples. The sample comprised blood. The CDR3 loop is CASSSLAGSYEQYF. CDR3 in DNA: TGTGCCAGCAGTTCACTAGCGGGTTCCTACGAGCAGTACTTC.